This entry is about one T cell receptor beta chain. These data originate in a study of TIL therapy for anti-PD-1-resistant metastatic lung cancer. Sample time point: pre-treatment sample, taken before nivolumab and TIL therapy. Tumor tissue came from excised metastases, mostly pleural nodules or supraclavicular lymph nodes. This was the immunoSEQ v3 assay. Libraries were prepared by immunoSEQ multiplex PCR; TCRdb keeps only in-frame clonotypes and omits some of them. The sample consists of 50,000 or so clones, about two thirds of them appearing once. Trimming cost V 5 bases and J 4 bases, with 9 bases left between them. This CDR3 region has 14 residues. In germline, CDR1 is SNHLY, CDR2 FYNNEI.

The chain combines TRBV2 with TRBJ1-6; D remains unclear. The material was tumor tissue, obtained at baseline. The receptor was isolated from a person between 30 and 80 years old with non-small cell lung cancer. The CDR3 nucleotides read TGTGCCAGCAGTCTCAGGACGTATAATTCACCCCTCCACTTT. This encodes CASSLRTYNSPLHF.